This T cell receptor (beta chain) comes out of a study of beta chain features in type 1 diabetes. General study results and limits: Type 1 diabetes patients had TCRB CDR3s that were shorter (moderately but significantly so) in all four CD4+ subsets.

V trimming: 5 bases; J trimming: 7 bases; junction bases outside the gene matches: 10. Germline-derived CDR1 and CDR2 are SGHRS and YFSETQ. CDR3 length equals 14 residues. Every isolated RNA sample was fully reverse transcribed, so sequencing captured expressed TCRB transcripts. The data were produced by immunoSEQ multiplex PCR, yet TCRdb's version contains in-frame clones alone and is incomplete. The table has more than 300,000 clones, roughly 12% seen once. About this clone: What it binds is not known.

This chain uses TRBV5-1 with TRBJ1-2, with 8 nucleotides matching TRBD1. The material sequenced was naive CD4+ T cells from blood. The clonotype was recovered from a young woman with type 1 diabetes. The CDR3 nucleotides are TGCGCCAGCAGTTCTGACAGGGGTTCATTTGGCTACACCTTC. This sequence encodes CASSSDRGSFGYTF.